This TCR beta chain comes out of a study of blood T cell repertoires in COVID-19. Using immunoSEQ multiplex PCR, the repertoire was profiled, and TCRdb retains in-frame clones only, with some absent. The sample consists of 350,000 to 450,000 clones, around 91% of them appearing once. The CDR3 has 15 residues. Germline assignment: CDR1 MNHEY and CDR2 SMNVEV (reference sequence). Trimming took 5 bases from V and 2 from J, leaving 12 bases between them. The source of this sequence is a man aged 25-45 years who had recovered from COVID-19. The sample was PBMCs or T cells enriched from blood (not recorded which). The gene calls are TRBV27 and TRBJ2-2; D may be TRBD2 (5 bases). This CDR3 is CASSPGVSNTGELFF. CDR3 DNA sequence: TGTGCCAGCAGTCCCGGGGTTAGTAACACCGGGGAGCTGTTTTTT.